This T cell receptor beta chain appears in the sequencing data of a study of CD8+ T cells in alopecia areata. The overall study: Female C3H/HeJ mice aged about 6-11 weeks received skin from roughly 6-12-month-old C3H/HeJ donors with spontaneous alopecia. Study conclusions and caveats: Especially in alopecia totalis/universalis, lesional scalp showed greater clonality than normal scalp did. Possibly because of HLA-related factors, TCR sharing was less clear across patients than in mice.

This clone was detected a few times. The antigen is unknown. Genes and germline come from the mouse. The read terminates 4 residues ahead of where the CDR3 ends, so the germline J gene completes it. As the sequencing template, cDNA was produced by extracting RNA and reverse transcribing it. The table came from immunoSEQ multiplex PCR; TCRdb's copy has only in-frame clones and leaves some out. There are around 290,000 clones in the sample, none observed a single time. Germline loops: CDR1 FNHDT, CDR2 SITEND (reference sequence). The V and J ends lost 6 bases and 1 base, in that order; junction bases with no gene match: 4. This CDR3 is 14 amino acids long. Sorting used CD4, CD8alpha, NKG2D, NKG2ACE and other markers on pooled cutaneous lymph node cells.

The chain combines TRBV19 with TRBJ2-3; 8 nucleotides match TRBD1. Material for sequencing was CD4+ T cells sorted from a lymph node. The receptor was derived from a C3H/HeJ mouse with alopecia areata. The MHC haplotype recorded for the strain is H2-k. The covered CDR3 bases are TGTGCCAGCACCAGGGGGCGGGGTGCAGAA. Protein: CASTRGRGAE. The CDR3 in full is CASTRGRGAETLYF. The full variable domain, rest sourced from reference TRBV19 and TRBJ2-3, is GGIITQTPKFLIGQEGQKLTLKCQQNFNHDTMYWYRQDSGKGLRLIYYSITENDLQKGDLSEGYDASREKKSSFSLTVTSAQKNEMAVFLCASTRGRGAETLYFGSGTRLTVL.